This entry is about one T cell receptor (beta chain). The antigen it binds to is not known. No clone much larger than this one lies a single base away; base qualities are absent. The sample comes from a study of T cell changes during pregnancy in multiple sclerosis (dated by TCRdb to between 2018 and 2021). For the study in its entirety: Changes in the T cell repertoire over the course of pregnancy were examined in this study in women with multiple sclerosis.

Receptor libraries were prepared by the immunoSEQ multiplex PCR assay. TCRdb obtained this table from immuneACCESS and retained in-frame rearrangements with V and J assigned. These tables miss some clones; where compared with another copy, unresolved V genes account for less than half of the shortfall, and the remainder is unexplained. Present in this sample are 40,000 to 50,000 clones, roughly 93% of which were seen just once. The top ten hold 0.37% of the sample. Measured from the cysteine to the phenylalanine, the CDR3 is 16 residues long. Only the CDR3 portion is preserved as DNA: 48 bases, with reading frame beginning at the first base. CDR1 and CDR2 (LNHDA, SQIVND) derive from the germline V gene (reference sequence). The junction shows trimming of 0 bases on V and 4 bases on J, plus 12 bases between the germline ends.

This TCR came from a female donor in good health, enrolled as a control in a pregnancy study. The specimen comprised CD4+ T cells from peripheral blood mononuclear cells, sampled in the second trimester of pregnancy. The rearranged chain carries TRBV19 and TRBJ2-2; TRBD1 is perhaps the D gene, given 6 matching bases. The sequenced DNA: TGTGCCAGTAGTATAGATCCAGGGGCAGGCACCGGGGAGCTGTTTTTT. It is translated as CASSIDPGAGTGELFF.